This TCR beta chain was obtained from a study of T cell repertoires in cytomegalovirus infection (dated by TCRdb to the late 2010s). A note on the overall study: Donor HLA type was relevant to the analysis, as public TCR beta signatures indicated carriage of CMV infection together with the matching HLA type. General study outcomes and caveats: In the ex vivo response, HLA-C-restricted CMV-specific TCR beta clonotypes were dominant, and in two of eight donors the single most frequent clonotype came from this HLA-C-restricted group. Cumulative frequency of public TCR beta family members discriminated carriers of CMV infection plus the relevant HLA type in this cohort and an independent approximately 350-donor cohort.

The sequencing machine was an Illumina HiSeq 1500. TCRdb reprocessing: public reads trimmed at Q25 with fastp, clones called with MiXCR, in-frame beta chains kept. Each CDR3 protein appears once, grouped with its most common genes and DNA. Present in this sample are around 530,000 distinct CDR3 sequences, 26% of which were seen just once. The ten largest account for roughly 13% of the sample. Details on this clonotype: Its recognized antigen is unknown. No clone much larger than this one lies a single base away; base qualities are absent.

V loses 6 bases at its end and J loses 6 bases; junction bases beyond the gene matches: 8. The germline V gene provides CDR1 MDHEN and CDR2 SYDVKM. Counted from cysteine to phenylalanine, this CDR3 has 13 amino acids. The DNA shown is the 39-base CDR3, in frame from base 1. The V and J genes are TRBV28 and TRBJ2-7; 7 central nucleotides agree with TRBD1. The material sequenced was PBMCs. This TCR was recovered from a human donor in good health (CMV status not recorded). Some clones in this sample may be carry-over from other donors' samples. The CDR3 corresponds to CASRDRVVPEQYF. DNA sequence: TGTGCCAGCAGAGACAGGGTTGTACCCGAGCAGTACTTC.